What follows are 5 T cell receptor beta chains derived from one specimen sequenced in a study of cytomegalovirus exposure and HLA in healthy donors. PCR involved 60 Vbeta and 13 Jbeta primers. The data were produced by immunoSEQ multiplex PCR, yet TCRdb's version contains in-frame clones alone and is incomplete. Here the sample spans around 130,000 clones, around 70% being singletons. The source material was PBMCs. These receptors were taken from a human donor in good health.

In regard to this clone: Other DNA sequences in this sample translate to the same CDR3. The V and J genes are TRBV4-3 and TRBJ2-7, with D unclear. CDR1 and CDR2 from the germline V gene are LGHNA and YSLEER. Deletions cut 1 base from V and 1 base from J, with 5 bases between. The CDR3 extends over 13 amino acids. The CDR3, as DNA: TGCGCCAGCAGCCAAGTCGGGTCCTACGAGCAGTACTTC. The encoded protein is CASSQVGSYEQYF.

A few counts support this clone. The V gene is TRBV7-9, the J gene TRBJ2-7, with 7 nucleotides matching TRBD1. Germline V gene data show CDR1 as SEHNR and CDR2 as FQNEAQ (reference sequence). The junction had 4 bases not matched to a gene; V was cut back by 5 bases and J by 3 bases. The CDR3 runs to 13 residues. The CDR3 DNA reads as TGTGCCAGCAGCCCAGGGGGAGTCTACGAGCAGTACTTC. Its protein is CASSPGGVYEQYF.

The chain combines TRBV28 with TRBJ2-3, with TRBD2 matching over 7 bases. The CDR3 is 15 residues long. V was pared by 10 bases and J by 0 bases, with 10 bases of the junction left unmatched. CDR1 and CDR2 (germline): MDHEN, SYDVKM. CDR3 protein: CATLASGYSTDTQYF. The CDR3 region has the DNA TGTGCCACCCTGGCTAGCGGTTATAGCACAGATACGCAGTATTTT. The whole variable domain, remainder taken from reference TRBV28 and TRBJ2-3, is DVKVTQSSRYLVKRTGEKVFLECVQDMDHENMFWYRQDPGLGLRLIYFSYDVKMKEKGDIPEGYSVSREKKERFSLILESASTNQTSMYLCATLASGYSTDTQYFGPGTRLTVL.

The V call is TRBV19, the J call TRBJ2-7, with 11 bases identical to TRBD2. Germline V gene data show CDR1 as LNHDA and CDR2 as SQIVND (reference sequence). There are 15 residues in the CDR3. J was trimmed by 4 bases and V by 3 bases; bases with no gene match: 5. CDR3 sequence reads: CASSIPLAGVYEQYF. In DNA form, the CDR3 reads TGTGCCAGTAGTATCCCACTAGCGGGAGTGTACGAGCAGTACTTC.

The rearrangement links TRBV9 to TRBJ2-7; 9 bases are shared with TRBD1. Looked up from germline, CDR1 is SGDLS and CDR2 is YYNGEE. The CDR3 contains 14 residues. The J segment lost 1 base and the V segment lost 4 bases, leaving 3 bases of the junction unmatched. CDR3 amino acids: CASSRTGASYEQYF. In nucleotides, the CDR3 is TGTGCCAGCAGCCGGACAGGGGCTTCCTACGAGCAGTACTTC.